The rows below give T cell receptor beta chains drawn from one sample of a study of regulatory T cells in long-lasting Graves disease. Via MiXCR, TCRdb re-called the multiplex PCR reads, giving one row per CDR3 protein. The sample records fewer than 550,000 distinct CDR3 sequences, 16% being singletons. Separately, the same data were catalogued under a study of T cells in Graves' hyperthyroidism and ophthalmopathy.

The source was peripheral blood mononuclear cells (PBMCs), collected at new diagnosis, from a patient treated with antithyroid drugs. These receptors were taken from a woman between 18 and 29 years old with Graves disease. CDR3s include the opening cysteine and the closing phenylalanine or tryptophan. The order of the fields is J gene, D gene, V gene, clone size, CDR3 length, CDR3 protein, CDR3 DNA. The D gene is left open where the match is weak. Part of the rows lack a size; the others show once, few, many or a class for expanded clones.

J gene: TRBJ1-2; D gene: -; V gene: TRBV7-2; clone size: many; CDR3 length: 12; CDR3 protein: CASSDTLYGYTF; CDR3 DNA: TGTGCCAGCAGCGACACCCTCTATGGCTACACCTTC
J gene: TRBJ1-2; D gene: -; V gene: TRBV29-1; clone size: few; CDR3 length: 14; CDR3 protein: CSVGGDGYNYGYTF; CDR3 DNA: TGCAGCGTTGGAGGGGATGGATATAACTATGGCTACACCTTC
J gene: TRBJ1-2; D gene: -; V gene: TRBV15; clone size: few; CDR3 length: 13; CDR3 protein: CATSRGDGYGYTF; CDR3 DNA: TGTGCCACCAGCAGAGGTGACGGCTATGGCTACACCTTC
J gene: TRBJ2-5; D gene: -; V gene: TRBV9; clone size: many; CDR3 length: 17; CDR3 protein: CASSVALGAQGQETQYF; CDR3 DNA: TGTGCCAGCAGCGTAGCCCTCGGTGCCCAGGGTCAAGAGACCCAGTACTTC
J gene: TRBJ2-1; D gene: -; V gene: TRBV7-9; clone size: many; CDR3 length: 12; CDR3 protein: CASSLRNNEQFF; CDR3 DNA: TGTGCCAGCAGCTTAAGAAACAATGAGCAGTTCTTC
J gene: TRBJ2-1; D gene: TRBD2; V gene: TRBV18; clone size: few; CDR3 length: 18; CDR3 protein: CASSPPGGAPIPTMNRLF; CDR3 DNA: TGTGCCAGCTCACCACCCGGGGGGGCCCCCATACCCACAATGAATAGACTCTTC
J gene: TRBJ1-2; D gene: TRBD1; V gene: TRBV28; clone size: many; CDR3 length: 14; CDR3 protein: CASRGTGGDYGYTF; CDR3 DNA: TGTGCCAGCAGAGGGACAGGGGGCGATTATGGCTACACCTTC
J gene: TRBJ2-2; D gene: -; V gene: TRBV6-5; clone size: -; CDR3 length: 18; CDR3 protein: CASSYSKGRAPNTGELFF; CDR3 DNA: TGTGCCAGCAGTTACTCGAAAGGCAGGGCGCCGAACACCGGGGAGCTGTTTTTT
J gene: TRBJ1-4; D gene: -; V gene: TRBV6-1; clone size: few; CDR3 length: 15; CDR3 protein: CASSEAGTTNEKLFF; CDR3 DNA: TGTGCCAGCAGTGAGGCGGGGACTACTAATGAAAAACTGTTTTTT
J gene: TRBJ2-1; D gene: TRBD2; V gene: TRBV27; clone size: many; CDR3 length: 16; CDR3 protein: CASSSLAGEAYNEQFF; CDR3 DNA: TGTGCCAGCAGTTCTTTAGCGGGAGAGGCCTACAATGAGCAGTTCTTC
J gene: TRBJ2-2; D gene: TRBD2; V gene: TRBV7-9; clone size: many; CDR3 length: 19; CDR3 protein: CASSLKAQTSGANTGELFF; CDR3 DNA: TGTGCCAGCAGCCTAAAGGCCCAAACTAGCGGAGCGAACACCGGGGAGCTGTTTTTT
J gene: TRBJ2-2; D gene: TRBD2; V gene: TRBV9; clone size: -; CDR3 length: 15; CDR3 protein: CASSSGIPRTGELFF; CDR3 DNA: TGTGCCAGCTCTAGCGGGATCCCGAGAACCGGGGAGCTGTTTTTT
J gene: TRBJ2-2; D gene: TRBD2; V gene: TRBV7-2; clone size: -; CDR3 length: 16; CDR3 protein: CASSKRLAGVTGELFF; CDR3 DNA: TGTGCCAGCAGCAAGAGACTAGCGGGCGTGACCGGGGAGCTGTTTTTT
J gene: TRBJ2-3; D gene: -; V gene: TRBV5-1; clone size: -; CDR3 length: 15; CDR3 protein: CASSLITSSADTQYF; CDR3 DNA: TGCGCCAGCAGCTTGATTACTAGTAGTGCAGATACGCAGTATTTT
J gene: TRBJ2-3; D gene: TRBD2; V gene: TRBV7-9; clone size: many; CDR3 length: 17; CDR3 protein: CASSPGLAGAGGDTQYF; CDR3 DNA: TGTGCCAGCAGCCCGGGACTAGCGGGAGCTGGGGGAGATACGCAGTATTTT
J gene: TRBJ1-1; D gene: -; V gene: TRBV28; clone size: many; CDR3 length: 15; CDR3 protein: CASSSRGASGTEAFF; CDR3 DNA: TGTGCCAGCAGTTCAAGGGGGGCCAGTGGCACTGAAGCTTTCTTT